The 17 T cell receptor beta chains in this list originate from one sample, sequenced in a study of T cell responses to AZD1222 COVID-19 vaccine. This table comes from immunoSEQ multiplex PCR, and its TCRdb copy is limited to in-frame clones, with some not included. The profile covers about 73,000 clones, with roughly 89% appearing a single time and about 9% taken by the ten largest. Sequencing was performed on peripheral blood, taken 28 days after the second AZD1222 dose. The source is an adult who received the AZD1222 COVID-19 vaccine.

The gene calls are TRBV5-5 and TRBJ2-2, with 7 bases that match TRBD2. Trimming at V came to 5 bases and at J to 4 bases, leaving 5 bases not matched to a gene. CDR1 and CDR2 from the germline V gene are SGHKS and YYEKEE (reference sequence). The CDR3 is 14 residues long. The CDR3 DNA is TGTGCCAGCAGGATTCTAGCGGTCACCGGGGAGCTGTTTTTT. Its translation: CASRILAVTGELFF.

This clone was recorded once. V usage is TRBV5-1 and J usage is TRBJ2-2; D uncertain. V lost 0 bases to trimming and J lost 1 base, with 7 bases between them. The CDR3 is 15 residues long. Germline values: CDR1 SGHRS, CDR2 YFSETQ. The chain's CDR3 is CASSLGTRNTGELFF. DNA for the CDR3: TGCGCCAGCAGCTTGGGGACCAGGAACACCGGGGAGCTGTTTTTT.

This clone has a single count. The chain is built from TRBV5-1 and TRBJ1-2; D is unresolved. V was cut by 3 bases and J by 2 bases, with 11 bases left in between. The CDR3 has 14 residues. The germline CDR1 and CDR2 sequences are SGHRS and YFSETQ. The CDR3 region has the DNA TGCGCCAGCAGCTCTCGAACACTCAACTATGGCTACACCTTC. Amino acids: CASSSRTLNYGYTF.

This sequence joins TRBV14 and TRBJ2-1; D might be TRBD2 (6 bases). CDR1 is SGHDN, CDR2 FVKESK, per germline. V was trimmed by 4 bases and J by 5 bases, leaving 15 bases between them. This CDR3 region has 15 residues. CDR3 residues: CASSPLTRGDNEQFF. As DNA, the CDR3 is TGTGCCAGCAGCCCACTGACTAGGGGAGACAATGAGCAGTTCTTC.

This clone was picked up one time. CDR3 bases: TGTGCCAGCAGGTTCCAGGGGGTGGCTTTCTTT. This encodes CASRFQGVAFF. V and J are TRBV2 and TRBJ1-1; 7 positions agree with TRBD1. V lost 6 bases to trimming and J lost 11 bases; unmatched junction nucleotides: 6. The CDR3 contains 11 residues. Looked up from germline, CDR1 is SNHLY and CDR2 is FYNNEI.

V gene TRBV24-1 combines with J gene TRBJ2-5; either TRBD1 or TRBD2 may fit D (7 bases each). Per the germline V gene, CDR1 is KGHDR and CDR2 is SFDVKD. CDR3 length: 15 residues. V lost 4 bases, J lost 4 bases, and 15 bases lay in between. The CDR3 sequence: CATSEGGTVGETQYF. The CDR3 DNA is TGTGCCACCAGTGAGGGGGGGACAGTGGGAGAGACCCAGTACTTC.

Of note for this clone: One end of the junction fails to match germline, which may point to a read error. This chain joins TRBV2 and TRBJ2-3; 8 bases agree with TRBD1. The CDR3 length is 15 residues. CDR1 SNHLY and CDR2 FYNNEI come from the germline V gene. The DNA of the CDR3 is TGTGCCAGCAGCGAAGACAGGGGAGTGAGCGATACGCAGTATTTT. Translating it yields CASSEDRGVSDTQYF.

V gene TRBV27 combines with J gene TRBJ2-5; D perhaps matches TRBD1 (5 bases). Germline assignment: CDR1 MNHEY and CDR2 SMNVEV (reference sequence). This CDR3 region has 15 residues. Trimming stripped 5 bases from V and 0 bases from J, with 13 bases between. CDR3 DNA sequence: TGTGCCAGCAGTAGACAGAGCACTGACCAAGAGACCCAGTACTTC. This sequence encodes CASSRQSTDQETQYF.

This clone was observed a single time. The gene calls are TRBV5-6 and TRBJ2-2; D gene uncertain. Germline lookup yields CDR1 SGHDT and CDR2 YYEEEE. Trimming cost V 0 bases and J 7 bases, with 7 bases left between them. There are 13 residues in the CDR3. The CDR3 coding sequence is TGTGCCAGCAGCTTGGTGGGTGGCGGGGAGCTGTTTTTT. Translated, it gives CASSLVGGGELFF.

V usage is TRBV29-1 and J usage is TRBJ1-2; D not certain. CDR1 is SQVTM and CDR2 is ANQGSEA in the germline V gene. This CDR3 contains 12 residues. V was pared by 4 bases and J by 9 bases, with 15 bases between. CDR3 nucleotide sequence: TGCAGCGTTGTTGTATCAGGAAACAGCTACACCTTC. Its translation: CSVVVSGNSYTF.

The chain has TRBV5-8 and TRBJ1-4, with a weak D call TRBD1 (5 bases). The CDR3 runs to 17 residues. Germline assignment: CDR1 SGHTS and CDR2 YDEGEE. Trimming left V 4 bases short and J 5 bases short, with 21 bases between. DNA for the CDR3: TGTGCCAGCAGCCTCGGGGCAGGTCCTCCCCTCAATGAAAAACTGTTTTTT. It yields the protein CASSLGAGPPLNEKLFF.

The chain uses TRBV27 and TRBJ1-2; TRBD1 is a possible D gene (5 bases). Germline V CDR1 and CDR2: MNHEY, SMNVEV (reference sequence). The CDR3 is 16 residues long. V was shortened by 8 bases and J by 5 bases, with 24 bases between the two germline ends. The CDR3 protein is CASSLTGAVQLYGYTF. The CDR3 DNA is TGTGCCAGCTCCCTAACCGGGGCAGTACAACTTTATGGCTACACCTTC.

This chain connects TRBV15 to TRBJ1-2; TRBD1 aligns across 8 bases. V was clipped by 2 bases and J by 8 bases; unmatched bases: 25. This CDR3 contains 20 residues. Germline loops: CDR1 LNHNV, CDR2 YYDKDF (reference sequence). DNA of the CDR3: TGTGCCACCAGCAGATCTGTCTTTGGGACCCCACAGGGGGACAAGCGAGGCTACACCTTC. Protein: CATSRSVFGTPQGDKRGYTF.

About this clone itself: This CDR3 is also generated by other DNA sequences in the sample. The chain is built from TRBV19 and TRBJ1-1, with D maybe TRBD1 (6 bases). The CDR3 is 15 amino acids. V was trimmed by 5 bases and J by 0 bases, leaving 13 bases between them. In germline, CDR1 is LNHDA, CDR2 SQIVND (reference sequence). The CDR3: CASSSRTVMNTEAFF. CDR3 DNA: TGTGCCAGTAGTTCCCGGACAGTCATGAACACTGAAGCTTTCTTT.

The chain employs TRBV19 and TRBJ1-6, with D unclear. This CDR3 comprises 14 residues. Deletions cut 4 bases from V and 5 bases from J, with 9 bases between. Germline V CDR1 and CDR2: LNHDA, SQIVND (reference sequence). CDR3 bases: TGTGCCAGTAGTAAATGGACGGATAATTCACCCCTCCACTTT. It translates to CASSKWTDNSPLHF.

V gene TRBV9 combines with J gene TRBJ2-7; 11 positions match TRBD1. Germline assignment: CDR1 SGDLS and CDR2 YYNGEE. The J segment lost 7 bases and the V segment lost 2 bases, leaving 8 bases of the junction unmatched. This CDR3 contains 15 residues. CDR3 coding DNA: TGTGCCAGCAGCGTCGGACAGGGGGCGCTTTGGGAGCAGTACTTC. This encodes CASSVGQGALWEQYF.

The rearrangement uses TRBV14 and TRBJ2-2; 7 bases are a match to TRBD2. The germline CDR1 and CDR2 sequences are SGHDN and FVKESK. The CDR3 covers 16 residues. The J segment lost 7 bases and the V segment lost 0 bases, leaving 8 bases of the junction unmatched. The CDR3 nucleotides read TGTGCCAGCAGCCAAGATGCGGGCGGGGGTCACGGGGAGCTGTTTTTT. Its protein is CASSQDAGGGHGELFF.